This note documents a single T cell receptor beta chain sequence. The data originate from a study of blood T cell repertoires in COVID-19. Whole-study context: Material from acute and convalescent COVID-19 was sourced from the United States, Italy and Spain. T cells, B-cell-depleted T cells, or PBMCs provided the cDNA or gDNA that served as material.

V lost 4 bases and J lost 2; bases outside the gene matches: 5. Germline CDR1 is KGHSH and CDR2 is LQKENI. This CDR3 is built from 15 residues. Study processing details: Estimation of nucleated cell counts was performed using reference gene primer amplification. This table comes from immunoSEQ multiplex PCR, and its TCRdb copy is limited to in-frame clones, with some not included. V and J calls plus clone size are reproduced from that table; the DNA served to infer D and trimming. This table holds 190,000 or so clones, more than 75% found once. This clonotype originated in a man aged 35 to 55 with active or convalescent COVID-19. Source material: peripheral blood. V usage is TRBV18 and J usage is TRBJ1-5; 7 bases are a match to TRBD1. As DNA, the CDR3 is TGTGCCAGCTCACTATTAACAGGGGGCAATCAGCCCCAGCATTTT. Protein: CASSLLTGGNQPQHF.